Here is one T cell receptor beta chain with its context. Its target is unknown. This specimen belongs to a study of shared clonotypes between healthy human individuals. Findings of the study overall: On the whole, naive subsets had larger estimated richness than memory subsets had. The sole specimen, blood, was sampled, and tissue repertoires likely differ. Relative to their counterparts shared across all four donors, non-shared clonotypes exhibited diminished generation probabilities. Even with large depth, rarefaction showed that sorted-subset sequencing was incomplete.

Some clones are missing from TCRdb's copy, which holds only in-frame ones; the method was immunoSEQ multiplex PCR. The sample gives approximately 1,000,000 clones, around three quarters of which show up once; over 0.8% is in the top ten. The CDR3 spans 13 residues. Germline CDR1 and CDR2: MDHEN and SYDVKM. Trimming stripped 8 bases from V and 0 bases from J, with 8 bases between. The clonotype was recovered from a man aged 18 to 30 in good health. Some clones in this sample may be carry-over from other donors' samples. V gene TRBV28 combines with J gene TRBJ1-3; possible D gene TRBD1, 5 bases. Sequenced input: memory CD4+ T cells from PBMCs. Subset reported: CD45RA-negative fraction. The CDR3 nucleotides are TGTGCCAGCGGTGACAGCTCTGGAAACACCATATATTTT. Translating gives CASGDSSGNTIYF.